Shown below are 13 T cell receptor beta chains from a single sample sequenced in a study of blood T cells in healthy people across ages. It was with a sample-barcoded 5' primer and a J-beta primer mix that a second PCR of about 6 to 11 cycles was run. TCRdb passed the 5' RACE reads through MiXCR, listing each CDR3 protein once. The table has about 1.4 million distinct CDR3 sequences, roughly 60% seen once. What was sequenced was blood. The receptors come from a man between 18 and 29 years old in good health.

This clonotype was seen more than once but under ten times. The chain combines TRBV7-2 with TRBJ2-5; D remains unclear. The V gene's germline CDR1 is SGHTA and CDR2 FQGNSA. Trimming took 3 bases from V and 1 from J, leaving 12 bases between them. The CDR3 length is 15 residues. CDR3 sequence reads: CASSLGILRQETQYF. For the CDR3, the DNA is TGTGCCAGCAGCTTGGGGATACTACGCCAAGAGACCCAGTACTTC.

The V call is TRBV7-9, the J call TRBJ1-2; 7 nucleotides line up with TRBD1. The junction had 6 bases not matched to a gene; V was cut back by 5 bases and J by 0 bases. The germline V gene has CDR1 SEHNR and CDR2 FQNEAQ (reference sequence). The CDR3 consists of 15 residues. CDR3 nucleotides: TGTGCCAGCAGCAAACCGGGACAGACTAACTATGGCTACACCTTC. Protein sequence: CASSKPGQTNYGYTF.

Details on this clonotype: Mismatch with germline at one junction end may stem from a read error. The J gene is TRBJ2-1, the V gene TRBV29-1; D not resolved. Per germline, CDR1 SQVTM and CDR2 ANQGSEA. CDR3 length: 13 residues. The DNA for the CDR3 is TGCAGCGTTACACCGAGCTCCTACAGTGAGCAGTTCTTC. It codes for CSVTPSSYSEQFF.

The J gene is TRBJ2-7, the V gene TRBV29-1; D not resolved. The CDR3 has 11 residues. V was cut by 6 bases and J by 3 bases, with 9 bases left in between. In germline, CDR1 is SQVTM, CDR2 ANQGSEA. The CDR3 DNA reads TGCAGCGTGCGTATTAGCTACGAGCAGTACTTC. Translating it yields CSVRISYEQYF.

The chain carries TRBV29-1 and TRBJ2-4; D gene uncertain. The J call is in doubt because the DNA end fits TRBJ2-7 better. Per germline, CDR1 SQVTM and CDR2 ANQGSEA. This CDR3 has 12 amino acids. CDR3 region: CSFSSNTYEQYF. The CDR3 DNA reads as TGCAGCTTTTCATCCAACACCTACGAGCAGTACTTC.

V gene TRBV5-1 combines with J gene TRBJ2-5; 9 nucleotides agree with TRBD2. The J call may be wrong; the DNA end is better matched by TRBJ2-7. The CDR3 extends over 15 amino acids. The germline V gene encodes CDR1 SGHRS and CDR2 YFSETQ. The CDR3 spells CASSFTGTSFYEQYF. The CDR3, as DNA: TGCGCCAGCAGCTTTACCGGGACTAGCTTCTACGAGCAGTACTTC.

The chain joins TRBV6-6 to TRBJ2-1; 16 bases agree with TRBD2. V lost 2 bases, J lost 8 bases, and 6 bases stayed unmatched. The CDR3 runs to 17 residues. Germline assignment: CDR1 MNHNY and CDR2 SVGAGI (reference sequence). The CDR3 sequence is CASSYQGLAGGFDEQFF. CDR3 coding DNA: TGTGCCAGCAGTTACCAGGGACTAGCGGGGGGGTTCGATGAGCAGTTCTTC.

This clonotype was counted ten times or more. This sequence joins TRBV27 and TRBJ1-1, with 10 bases fitting TRBD1. V gave up 2 bases and J gave up 1 base; unmatched junction bases: 1. Germline V gene lookup returns CDR1 MNHEY and CDR2 SMNVEV (reference sequence). The CDR3 extends over 15 amino acids. The CDR3 region is CASSLGTGANTEAFF. The CDR3 DNA reads TGTGCCAGCAGTTTAGGGACAGGGGCGAACACTGAAGCTTTCTTT.

This chain links TRBV4-1 with TRBJ2-3, with TRBD2 identical over 12 bases. This CDR3 has 19 amino acids. V shed 4 bases, J shed 4 bases, and the junction held 15 bases outside the gene matches. Germline V CDR1 and CDR2: MGHRA, YSYEKL. Here the CDR3 DNA reads TGCGCCAGCAGCCTCTGGGTCCTAGCGGGAGGGCGGGGTTCAGATACGCAGTATTTT. It specifies CASSLWVLAGGRGSDTQYF.

The gene calls are TRBV3-1 and TRBJ2-5; D is ambiguous. Germline V gives CDR1 LGHDT, CDR2 YNNKEL (reference sequence). V was shortened by 5 bases and J by 11 bases, with 12 bases between the two germline ends. The CDR3 contains 11 residues. DNA for the CDR3: TGTGCCAGCAGCGGACCCATGGAGCAGTACTTC. It translates to CASSGPMEQYF.

The genes are TRBV5-1 and TRBJ2-3; D is uncertain. Germline CDR1 is SGHRS and CDR2 is YFSETQ. V was shortened by 4 bases and J by 3 bases, with 18 bases between the two germline ends. The CDR3 is made up of 16 amino acids. CDR3 sequence reads: CASSETGHPGTDTQYF. The DNA for the CDR3 is TGCGCCAGCAGCGAGACGGGTCATCCTGGGACAGATACGCAGTATTTT.

The chain uses TRBV11-1 and TRBJ2-1; TRBD2 aligns across 8 bases. The CDR3 has 15 residues. J gave up 5 bases and V 3 bases, and 6 bases lay outside the gene matches. Germline values: CDR1 SGHAT, CDR2 FQDESV (reference sequence). CDR3 in DNA: TGTGCCAGCAGCTTTGCAAAGCGGGAGAACAATGAGCAGTTCTTC. It specifies CASSFAKRENNEQFF.

This clonotype turned up a few times. The CDR3 DNA reads TGCGCCAGCAGAACCCCAATCAGAAACGAGCAGTACTTC. Its protein product is CASRTPIRNEQYF. The chain has TRBV10-2 and TRBJ2-4; D gene unclear. The J call is uncertain, as TRBJ2-7 better fits the DNA end. CDR3 length: 13 amino acids. Germline loops: CDR1 WSHSY, CDR2 SAAADI.